This entry lists 32 T cell receptor beta chains sequenced from one sample in a study of cytomegalovirus exposure and HLA in healthy donors. The study ran its PCR with 60 Vbeta and 13 Jbeta primers. Profiling relied on immunoSEQ multiplex PCR, and the TCRdb table lists in-frame clones only, not all of them. This table holds approximately 140,000 clones, over 75% found once. The sample taken for sequencing was PBMCs. These receptors came from a man in his forties in good health and CMV-seronegative.

The chain combines TRBV29-1 with TRBJ2-3; 10 bases are a match to TRBD1. This CDR3 has 13 residues. Germline CDR1 is SQVTM and CDR2 is ANQGSEA. V lost 6 bases and J lost 3; bases outside the gene matches: 3. CDR3 coding DNA: TGCAGCGTCCTGGGACAGGGGACAGATACGCAGTATTTT. Amino acids: CSVLGQGTDTQYF.

This clone was detected only once. DNA for the CDR3: TGTGCCAGTAGTATCCCCGGCGGGGACATTCAGTACTTC. It specifies CASSIPGGDIQYF. The chain carries TRBV19 and TRBJ2-4; a possible D gene is TRBD2 (6 bases). Trimming took off 3 bases at V and 8 bases at J, with 11 bases between the two ends. Germline V gene lookup returns CDR1 LNHDA and CDR2 SQIVND (reference sequence). The CDR3 is 13 residues long.

J is TRBJ2-1 and V is TRBV6-1, with TRBD2 matching 8 bases. V lost 6 bases, J lost 6 bases, and 7 bases stayed unmatched. Per germline, CDR1 MNHNS and CDR2 SASEGT. The CDR3 is made up of 14 amino acids. The CDR3: CASSHRTSLNEQFF. DNA for the CDR3: TGTGCCAGCAGCCACAGGACTAGCCTCAATGAGCAGTTCTTC.

The chain uses TRBV6-5 and TRBJ1-1; a possible D gene is TRBD1 (5 bases). This CDR3 region has 14 residues. Trimming took off 2 bases at V and 4 bases at J, with 11 bases between the two ends. Germline CDR1 and CDR2: MNHEY and SVGAGI. CDR3 protein: CASSYGSGATEAFF. CDR3 coding DNA: TGTGCCAGCAGTTACGGAAGTGGGGCCACTGAAGCTTTCTTT.

Note on this clone: Relative to the germline gene, one junction end is altered; a read error may explain this. Different DNA sequences within this sample yield the same CDR3. This chain connects TRBV6-5 to TRBJ2-3, with D unclear. Germline V gives CDR1 MNHEY, CDR2 SVGAGI. The CDR3 consists of 12 residues. The CDR3 loop reads CASSSSTDTQYF. The DNA of the CDR3 is TGTGCCAGCAGTTCAAGCACAGATACGCAGTACTTT.

The V gene is TRBV28, the J gene TRBJ2-1, with 10 bases aligning to TRBD2. The CDR3 contains 14 residues. Germline V CDR1 and CDR2: MDHEN, SYDVKM. V trimming: 8 bases; J trimming: 4 bases; junction bases outside the gene matches: 5. CDR3 DNA sequence: TGTGCCAGCGTCGGAGCGGGAGGGTACAATGAGCAGTTCTTC. Amino acid sequence: CASVGAGGYNEQFF.

The J gene is TRBJ1-2, the V gene TRBV18, with 7 bases aligning to TRBD1. Germline assignment: CDR1 KGHSH and CDR2 LQKENI. CDR3 length equals 13 residues. With 6 bases clipped from V and 6 bases from J, the junction kept 7 bases outside the gene matches. The CDR3 sequence is CASSQGTDNGYTF. CDR3 in DNA: TGTGCCAGCTCCCAAGGGACAGATAATGGCTACACCTTC.

The genes are TRBV29-1 and TRBJ1-4, with 10 bases lining up with TRBD1. The CDR3 runs to 12 residues. With 6 bases clipped from V and 7 bases from J, the junction kept 2 bases outside the gene matches. Germline V gene sequence: CDR1 SQVTM, CDR2 ANQGSEA. CDR3 coding DNA: TGCAGCGTGGGACAGGGGAGTGAAAAACTGTTTTTT. Amino acid sequence: CSVGQGSEKLFF.

This chain connects TRBV7-9 to TRBJ2-1, with a tentative D call TRBD2 (6 bases). This CDR3 is built from 13 residues. Between the trimmed V and J ends, which lost 4 bases and 6 bases, there was a span of 10 bases. Germline CDR1 SEHNR, CDR2 FQNEAQ (reference sequence). This CDR3 reads CASSSYGGNEQFF. For the CDR3, the DNA is TGTGCCAGCAGCTCGTACGGGGGCAATGAGCAGTTCTTC.

The rearrangement joins TRBV4-1 to TRBJ2-5; tentative D call: TRBD1 (5 bases). The germline V gene has CDR1 MGHRA and CDR2 YSYEKL. Trimming shortened V by 0 bases and J by 0 bases, and 17 bases separated the two germline ends. The CDR3 contains 18 residues. The CDR3 bases are TGCGCCAGCAGCCAAGAATATAGGGGCTTTTCGTACCAAGAGACCCAGTACTTC. Translation: CASSQEYRGFSYQETQYF.

The CDR3 region is CASSLMDSYNEQFF. The CDR3, as DNA: TGTGCCAGCAGTTTGATGGACAGCTACAATGAGCAGTTCTTC. V gene TRBV27 combines with J gene TRBJ2-1, with D perhaps TRBD1 (6 bases). Germline-derived CDR1 and CDR2 are MNHEY and SMNVEV (reference sequence). There are 14 residues in the CDR3. The V and J ends lost 3 bases and 3 bases respectively, with 9 bases between them.

The chain uses TRBV11-2 and TRBJ2-2; 9 bases map to TRBD2. After removal of 3 bases from V and 0 bases from J, the junction contained 8 bases not matched to a gene. CDR1 SGHAT and CDR2 FQNNGV come from the germline V gene. CDR3 length: 18 amino acids. The chain's CDR3 is CASSFYSGGSANTGELFF. The CDR3 DNA is TGTGCCAGCAGCTTCTATAGCGGGGGTAGCGCGAACACCGGGGAGCTGTTTTTT.

V usage is TRBV7-8 and J usage is TRBJ2-1; 10 nucleotides agree with TRBD1. Germline V gene data show CDR1 as SGHVS and CDR2 as FQNEAQ. This CDR3 spans 16 amino acids. Trimming removed 1 base from V and 7 bases from J; junction bases left unmatched: 7. CDR3 region: CASSLGGQGNRNEQFF. The CDR3 coding sequence is TGTGCCAGCAGCTTAGGGGGACAGGGGAATAGGAATGAGCAGTTCTTC.

The chain recombines TRBV28 with TRBJ1-2; TRBD1 matches 12 bases. With 3 bases clipped from V and 3 bases from J, the junction kept 8 bases outside the gene matches. The CDR3 has 17 residues. CDR1 and CDR2 from the germline V gene are MDHEN and SYDVKM. CDR3 amino acids: CASSLPGQGALDYGYTF. As DNA, the CDR3 is TGTGCCAGCAGTTTGCCGGGACAGGGGGCTTTAGACTATGGCTACACCTTC.

This clone was seen a handful of times. The chain links TRBV5-5 to TRBJ2-3, with D perhaps matching TRBD2 (6 bases). This CDR3 has 15 amino acids. Germline V CDR1 and CDR2: SGHKS, YYEKEE (reference sequence). The ends were cut back, 6 bases at V and 4 bases at J, with 18 bases in the middle. As DNA, the CDR3 is TGTGCCAGCACCACTAGGGACTTAGCGGCAGATACGCAGTATTTT. This encodes CASTTRDLAADTQYF.

The chain joins TRBV18 to TRBJ1-1; D ambiguous. The CDR3 covers 14 residues. Trimming removed 3 bases from V and 3 bases from J, with 11 bases in between. The germline CDR1 and CDR2 sequences are KGHSH and LQKENI. The DNA for the CDR3 is TGTGCCAGCTCACCCCAATCAACGGACACTGAAGCTTTCTTT. It specifies CASSPQSTDTEAFF.

V is TRBV10-2 and J is TRBJ1-1, with D possibly matching TRBD1 (6 bases). V was pared by 3 bases and J by 5 bases, with 16 bases between. Germline V lookup: CDR1 WSHSY, CDR2 SAAADI. The CDR3 runs to 15 residues. The CDR3 DNA follows: TGCGCCAGCAGTGACCCCGGGACACTATATACTGAAGCTTTCTTT. It yields the protein CASSDPGTLYTEAFF.

The table lists this clone with a few counts. The chain joins TRBV10-3 to TRBJ1-1, with 12 positions matching TRBD1. The V gene's germline CDR1 is ENHRY and CDR2 SYGVKD. With 6 bases clipped from V and 3 bases from J, the junction kept 5 bases outside the gene matches. The CDR3 length is 15 residues. CDR3 sequence (DNA): TGTGCCATCAGCCCCGGGACAGGGGGCGACACTGAAGCTTTCTTT. This gives the protein CAISPGTGGDTEAFF.

In its sample, this clone was seen a few times. V and J are TRBV30 and TRBJ2-3, with D possibly being TRBD2 (6 bases). CDR1 and CDR2 (germline): GTSNPN, SVGIG (reference sequence). V lost 2 bases and J lost 0, with 18 bases in between. CDR3 length equals 17 residues. The chain's CDR3 is CAWSKGIGSGSTDTQYF. DNA of the CDR3: TGTGCCTGGAGTAAAGGTATCGGGAGCGGAAGCACAGATACGCAGTATTTT.

The V call is TRBV9, the J call TRBJ2-1, with 8 positions matching TRBD1. V gave up 4 bases and J gave up 2 bases; unmatched junction bases: 5. Germline CDR1 is SGDLS and CDR2 is YYNGEE. The length of the CDR3 is 15 residues. DNA of the CDR3: TGTGCCAGCAGCACCGGACAGGGACCCTACAATGAGCAGTTCTTC. Translating it yields CASSTGQGPYNEQFF.

The genes are TRBV7-9 and TRBJ2-3, with 7 bases identical to TRBD2. The CDR3 length is 19 residues. CDR1 is SEHNR, CDR2 FQNEAQ, per germline (reference sequence). V shed 0 bases, J shed 2 bases, and the junction held 14 bases outside the gene matches. Written as DNA, the CDR3 is TGTGCCAGCAGCTTAGCGGTAAAGGCTAGCGGACTACACACAGATACGCAGTATTTT. It is translated as CASSLAVKASGLHTDTQYF.

This clone was detected only a few times. The CDR3 DNA follows: TGCGCCAGCAGCCCTCTTAACTCTGGGGCCAACGTCCTGACTTTC. Translating it yields CASSPLNSGANVLTF. V gene TRBV4-3 combines with J gene TRBJ2-6, with D unclear. CDR1 is LGHNA and CDR2 is YSLEER in the germline V gene. V lost 4 bases, J lost 0 bases, and 7 bases lay in between. The CDR3 is 15 residues long.

The chain recombines TRBV5-6 with TRBJ2-7; possible D gene TRBD2, 6 bases. V was trimmed by 3 bases and J by 0 bases, leaving 16 bases between them. The CDR3 contains 16 residues. Germline V gene lookup returns CDR1 SGHDT and CDR2 YYEEEE. CDR3 sequence reads: CASSSNRWGDSYEQYF. CDR3 bases: TGTGCCAGCAGCTCCAACAGGTGGGGGGACTCCTACGAGCAGTACTTC.

Notes on this clone: Compared with germline, one end of the junction differs, possibly owing to a read error. The chain carries TRBV5-8 and TRBJ1-6, with TRBD1 matching 8 bases. Germline V gives CDR1 SGHTS, CDR2 YDEGEE. This CDR3 comprises 14 residues. Here the CDR3 reads CASSLDRDNSPLHF. CDR3 DNA: TGTGCCAGCAGTTTGGACAGGGATAATTCACCCCTCCACTTT. The whole variable domain, remainder taken from reference TRBV5-8 and TRBJ1-6, is EAGVTQSPTHLIKTRGQQATLRCSPISGHTSVYWYQQALGLGLQFLLWYDEGEERNRGNFPPRFSGRQFPNYSSELNVNALELEDSALYLCASSLDRDNSPLHFGNGTRLTVT.

V and J are TRBV6-4 and TRBJ2-7, with 7 bases identical to TRBD1. The CDR3 is 13 residues long. Germline V gene lookup returns CDR1 MRHNA and CDR2 SNTAGT. V lost 3 bases to trimming and J lost 5 bases; unmatched junction nucleotides: 4. The CDR3 here is CASSETGFNEQYF. CDR3 DNA sequence: TGTGCCAGCAGTGAGACAGGGTTCAACGAGCAGTACTTC.

This clone has only a few counts. J is TRBJ1-1 and V is TRBV6-1; TRBD1 might be the D (6 bases). This CDR3 region has 11 residues. Germline V gene sequence: CDR1 MNHNS, CDR2 SASEGT. Trimming cost V 4 bases and J 10 bases, with 10 bases left between them. CDR3 sequence reads: CASSAQGRAFF. CDR3 sequence (DNA): TGTGCCAGCAGTGCCCAGGGGAGAGCTTTCTTT.

This clone has only a few counts. The chain uses TRBV27 and TRBJ2-3, with 9 bases that match TRBD1. The ends lost 4 bases at V and 3 bases at J; junction bases unmatched: 11. The CDR3 loop spans 17 amino acids. Germline CDR1 and CDR2: MNHEY and SMNVEV (reference sequence). CDR3 sequence (DNA): TGTGCCAGCAGTTCTTCCCCCGGGACAGGGAAGACAGATACGCAGTATTTT. Its translation is CASSSSPGTGKTDTQYF.

This clone was seen only once. The chain employs TRBV7-3 and TRBJ2-3; TRBD2 matches at 9 bases. CDR1 SGHTA and CDR2 FQGTGA come from the germline V gene. This CDR3 region has 15 residues. V lost 5 bases and J lost 0; bases outside the gene matches: 3. CDR3: CASSLGLASTDTQYF. DNA of the CDR3: TGTGCCAGCAGCCTCGGACTAGCGAGCACAGATACGCAGTATTTT.

This clone has just a few counts. The rearrangement links TRBV5-1 to TRBJ2-7; D is possibly TRBD1 (5 bases). The germline gives CDR1 SGHRS, CDR2 YFSETQ. V lost 2 bases and J lost 3, with 12 bases in between. The CDR3 is 14 amino acids. The CDR3 spells CASSFDRDFYEQYF. Here the CDR3 DNA reads TGCGCCAGCAGCTTTGACAGAGACTTCTACGAGCAGTACTTC.

This clone was counted once. The V call is TRBV10-3, the J call TRBJ2-2; weak D call: TRBD2 (6 bases). Germline V lookup: CDR1 ENHRY, CDR2 SYGVKD. The CDR3 length is 15 residues. Trimming took off 0 bases at V and 5 bases at J, with 10 bases between the two ends. CDR3 sequence (DNA): TGTGCCATCAGTGAGTCGACTGGGAGGACCGGGGAGCTGTTTTTT. Translated, it gives CAISESTGRTGELFF.

This chain joins TRBV5-1 and TRBJ2-3; TRBD2 might be the D (6 bases). Germline-derived CDR1 and CDR2 are SGHRS and YFSETQ. CDR3 length: 15 amino acids. The V end lost 0 bases, the J end lost 0 bases, and 8 bases lay between the germline ends. Written as DNA, the CDR3 is TGCGCCAGCAGCTTGGTCGGGGGAAGCACAGATACGCAGTATTTT. Residues: CASSLVGGSTDTQYF.

The chain employs TRBV5-1 and TRBJ1-3; D gene ambiguous. Germline assignment: CDR1 SGHRS and CDR2 YFSETQ. The V and J ends lost 2 bases and 1 base respectively, with 13 bases between them. The CDR3 spans 16 residues. The CDR3 sequence is CASSFRPRDSGNTIYF. In DNA form, the CDR3 reads TGCGCCAGCAGCTTTCGCCCCCGGGATTCTGGAAACACCATATATTTT.